The 5 T cell receptor beta chains given below trace back to one sample, sequenced in a study of beta chain features in type 1 diabetes. Study findings and constraints: All four CD4+ subsets from Type 1 diabetes patients carried moderately but significantly shorter TCRB CDR3s.

Expressed TCRB transcripts were sequenced, since all the RNA that had been isolated was reverse transcribed. TCRdb's table, derived via immunoSEQ multiplex PCR, lists solely in-frame clones and lacks some. Seen here are over 150,000 clones, 6% to 9% observed once, and the top ten hold 0.5%. These TCRs' antigens remain unknown. Sequencing was carried out using central memory CD4+ T cells from blood. Receptors were obtained from a man aged 18-30 years with type 1 diabetes.

In its sample, this clone was seen a few times. The CDR3 DNA sequence: TGTGCCAGCAGTTCCGGACAGGGGGGAAACACCATATATTTT. Protein sequence: CASSSGQGGNTIYF. The genes are TRBV28 and TRBJ1-3; 9 bases agree with TRBD1. Germline V CDR1 and CDR2: MDHEN, SYDVKM. The CDR3 loop spans 14 amino acids. V gave up 4 bases and J gave up 4 bases; unmatched junction bases: 2.

The chain has TRBV6-5 and TRBJ2-3, with TRBD1 as a possible D gene (5 bases). In germline, CDR1 is MNHEY, CDR2 SVGAGI. This CDR3 has 12 residues. V was clipped by 4 bases and J by 6 bases, with 8 bases between them. CDR3 sequence (DNA): TGTGCCAGCAGTTTGGGGCTGGATACGCAGTATTTT. It encodes CASSLGLDTQYF.

Notes on this clone: Mismatch with germline at one junction end may stem from a read error. This chain connects TRBV6-6 to TRBJ2-6; D uncertain. CDR3 size: 9 residues. Germline V gene data show CDR1 as MNHNY and CDR2 as SVGAGI (reference sequence). Here the CDR3 reads CASSPPGHF. The CDR3 nucleotides read TGTGCCAGCAGTCCTCCGGGTCATTTC.

This sequence joins TRBV21-1 and TRBJ1-1; the D segment call TRBD1 is taken from the table without a DNA check. TRBV21-1 is reported as a pseudogene. This CDR3 comprises 16 residues. CDR3 sequence reads: CASPDLDGTGETEAFF. The CDR3 region has the DNA TGTGCCAGCCCGGACCTTGACGGGACAGGGGAGACTGAAGCTTTCTTT.

In DNA form, the CDR3 reads TGTGCCAGCTCACCGCGACTAGCGGGGTACCCATCCTACAATGAGCAGTTCTTC. Residues: CASSPRLAGYPSYNEQFF. This chain links TRBV18 with TRBJ2-1; 11 bases agree with TRBD2. CDR1 is KGHSH, CDR2 LQKENI, per germline. The ends lost 3 bases at V and 1 base at J; junction bases unmatched: 8. This CDR3 has 18 residues.